Listed below are T cell receptor beta chains from one sample, sequenced in a study of control samples from healthy donors and cancer patients. Libraries were prepared by immunoSEQ multiplex PCR; TCRdb keeps only in-frame clonotypes and omits some of them. Of approximately 98,000 clones in the sample, around 80% were seen once. Input material: blood. The receptors originated from a man aged 18-30 years in good health. CDR3s include the opening cysteine and the closing phenylalanine or tryptophan. A D gene is named only where the DNA matches it firmly. Some rows have no size entry. The others give once, few or many, or a class for an expanded clone.

v_gene,d_gene,j_gene,abundance,CDR3aa,CDR3nt
TRBV28,TRBD1,TRBJ1-2,.,CASSLAGTAGGDYGYTF,TGTGCCAGCAGTCTGGCCGGGACCGCAGGGGGAGACTATGGCTACACCTTC
TRBV6-6,.,TRBJ1-6,.,CASTPGSRGLNSPLHF,TGTGCCAGCACTCCCGGGAGCAGGGGACTCAATTCACCCCTCCACTTT
TRBV6-5,.,TRBJ2-7,.,CASSRTGPYHEQYF,TGTGCCAGCAGCAGAACCGGGCCGTACCACGAGCAGTACTTC
TRBV18,TRBD1,TRBJ1-5,.,CASSPTGGLNQPQHF,TGTGCCAGCTCACCGACAGGGGGTCTCAATCAGCCCCAGCATTTT
TRBV6-6,.,TRBJ2-1,.,CASNLPSREQFF,TGTGCCAGCAACCTCCCCAGCAGGGAGCAGTTCTTC
TRBV29-1,.,TRBJ2-1,.,CSVEDVVNEQFF,TGCAGCGTTGAAGATGTGGTCAATGAGCAGTTCTTC
TRBV27,TRBD2,TRBJ2-3,.,CASTGLAGGSSTDTQYF,TGTGCCAGCACTGGACTAGCGGGGGGGTCTAGCACAGATACGCAGTATTTT
TRBV5-8,.,TRBJ2-3,.,CASSFYSGGADTQYF,TGTGCCAGCAGCTTTTACAGCGGCGGGGCAGATACGCAGTATTTT
TRBV5-6,.,TRBJ1-2,few,CASSLGRVNGYTF,TGTGCCAGCAGCTTGGGCAGGGTGAATGGCTACACCTTC
TRBV6-2/TRBV6-3,.,TRBJ1-5,.,CASSYQGGGNQPQHF,TGTGCCAGCAGTTACCAGGGTGGCGGCAATCAGCCCCAGCATTTT
TRBV29-1,TRBD1,TRBJ1-1,few,CSVGQGASTEAFF,TGCAGCGTCGGGCAGGGGGCATCGACTGAAGCTTTCTTT
TRBV12-3/TRBV12-4,.,TRBJ2-1,once,CASSFLDYVGQFF,TGTGCCAGCAGTTTTTTAGACTACGTAGGGCAGTTCTTC
TRBV6-4,TRBD2,TRBJ2-1,.,CASSALAGGDGEQFF,TGTGCCAGCAGCGCACTAGCGGGGGGTGATGGTGAGCAGTTCTTC
TRBV5-1,.,TRBJ2-5,once,CASSFKETQYF,TGCGCCAGCAGCTTTAAAGAGACCCAGTACTTC
TRBV6-5,.,TRBJ2-7,.,CASSYLKGYEQYF,TGTGCCAGCAGTTACTTAAAGGGGTACGAGCAGTACTTC
TRBV7-2,TRBD2,TRBJ2-5,.,CASSWNRGGAKSETQYF,TGTGCCAGCAGCTGGAACCGCGGGGGGGCGAAATCAGAGACCCAGTACTTC
TRBV4-1,TRBD1,TRBJ1-1,few,CASSQEPGGNMDTEAFF,TGCGCCAGCAGCCAAGAACCAGGGGGCAATATGGACACTGAAGCTTTCTTT
TRBV30,TRBD2,TRBJ2-5,.,CAWSQRGYQETQYF,TGTGCCTGGAGTCAGCGGGGGTACCAAGAGACCCAGTACTTC
TRBV10-2,.,TRBJ1-5,.,CASSESAGVVGQPQHF,TGCGCCAGCAGTGAGTCGGCAGGGGTTGTGGGTCAGCCCCAGCATTTT
TRBV14,TRBD2,TRBJ2-5,.,CASSAERGIQETQYF,TGTGCCAGCAGCGCCGAGCGGGGAATACAAGAGACCCAGTACTTC
TRBV5-1,.,TRBJ1-4,.,CASSLSGQGNEKLFF,TGCGCCAGCAGCTTGAGCGGCCAGGGAAATGAAAAACTGTTTTTT
TRBV11-1,.,TRBJ1-5,once,CASSWGGDQPQHF,TGTGCCAGCAGCTGGGGCGGCGATCAGCCCCAGCATTTT
TRBV19,.,TRBJ2-1,.,CASSNQGSSYNEQFF,TGTGCCAGTAGTAATCAGGGTAGCTCCTACAATGAGCAGTTCTTC
TRBV28,.,TRBJ2-7,.,CASSLFRGEQYF,TGTGCCAGCAGTTTATTCAGGGGCGAGCAGTACTTC
TRBV28,TRBD1,TRBJ1-2,once,CASGRGLSGYTF,TGTGCCAGCGGCAGGGGGCTGAGTGGCTACACCTTC
TRBV30,.,TRBJ1-6,once,CAWSKANVNSPLHF,TGTGCCTGGAGTAAGGCGAACGTAAATTCACCCCTCCACTTT
TRBV10-3,TRBD1,TRBJ2-1,.,CAISQSRTGYNEQFF,TGTGCCATCAGTCAATCGAGGACAGGGTACAATGAGCAGTTCTTC
TRBV6-6,.,TRBJ1-4,.,CASSRGGGGLGNEKLFF,TGTGCCAGCAGTCGCGGTGGGGGGGGTTTAGGTAATGAAAAACTGTTTTTT
TRBV5-4,.,TRBJ2-2,.,CASSSRRGSPGELFF,TGTGCCAGCAGCTCTCGACGGGGGAGTCCCGGGGAGCTGTTTTTT
TRBV19,TRBD2,TRBJ2-5,.,CASRPFGTRTSGGELQETQYF,TGTGCCAGCCGCCCGTTTGGGACCAGGACTAGCGGGGGGGAGTTACAAGAGACCCAGTACTTC
TRBV10-3,.,TRBJ1-5,once,CAISESAGVGNQPQHF,TGTGCCATCAGTGAGTCGGCGGGGGTCGGCAATCAGCCCCAGCATTTT
TRBV10-3,.,TRBJ1-5,.,CAISASNQPQHF,TGTGCCATCAGTGCAAGCAATCAGCCCCAGCATTTT
TRBV9,.,TRBJ2-5,.,CASSVGGVQETQYF,TGTGCCAGCAGCGTTGGTGGGGTACAAGAGACCCAGTACTTC
TRBV9,.,TRBJ2-3,.,CASSPSDGSSTDTQYF,TGTGCCAGCAGCCCCTCGGACGGATCTAGCACAGATACGCAGTATTTT
TRBV9,.,TRBJ1-4,.,CASSVEGGYEKLFF,TGTGCCAGCAGCGTAGAGGGCGGATATGAAAAACTGTTTTTT
TRBV27,TRBD2,TRBJ2-5,.,CASGARGTSGGSRETQYF,TGTGCCAGCGGAGCCAGAGGAACTAGCGGGGGGTCCCGCGAGACCCAGTACTTC
TRBV11-2,.,TRBJ2-1,.,CASSLDEYWGSGQFF,TGTGCCAGCAGCTTAGATGAGTATTGGGGATCGGGGCAGTTCTTC
TRBV12-3/TRBV12-4,.,TRBJ2-3,.,CASSFRDTQYF,TGTGCCAGCAGTTTCAGAGATACGCAGTATTTT
TRBV6-1,.,TRBJ1-1,.,CASSEPGGNRHTEAFF,TGTGCCAGCAGTGAACCAGGTGGCAACCGGCACACTGAAGCTTTCTTT